This T cell receptor (beta chain) was sequenced in a study of T cell changes during pregnancy in multiple sclerosis. CDR3 size: 16 residues. The junction had 9 bases not matched to a gene; V was cut back by 4 bases and J by 9 bases. The germline gives CDR1 SGHTA, CDR2 FQGTGA. Sequencing was performed with immunoSEQ multiplex PCR; in TCRdb, only in-frame clones are kept and a portion is missing. This table holds approximately 100,000 clones, 80% to 95% found once. Sequenced material: peripheral blood, taken in the second trimester of pregnancy. The chain combines TRBV7-3 with TRBJ2-1; TRBD2 matches at 13 bases. This receptor was identified in a female donor with multiple sclerosis, enrolled in a pregnancy study. The CDR3 nucleotides are TGTGCCAGCAGCTGGACTAGCGGGAGTGGGGCCCCTGAGCAGTTCTTC. This codes for CASSWTSGSGAPEQFF. Full variable domain (rest looked up from reference TRBV7-3 and TRBJ2-1): GAGVSQTPSNKVTEKGKYVELRCDPISGHTALYWYRQSLGQGPEFLIYFQGTGAADDSGLPNDRFFAVRPEGSVSTLKIQRTERGDSAVYLCASSWTSGSGAPEQFFGPGTRLTVL.